This TCR beta chain was documented in a study of identifying expanded T cells in peripheral blood. Study observations and caveats: Variance in clone template counts between approximately two-week samples significantly increased with total template count across all healthy donors. Over about two and four weeks, about 16.4 and 19 clones changed, versus 1.2 between replicates.

Of note for this clone: As yet, its antigen is unknown.

Repertoires were generated with immunoSEQ multiplex PCR, while TCRdb's copy carries only in-frame clones and drops some. This sample has 85,000 to 95,000 clones; 88% occur once, and the top ten carry about 3.9%. Trimming at V came to 5 bases and at J to 5 bases, leaving 6 bases not matched to a gene. In germline, CDR1 is SGHAT, CDR2 FQNNGV. This CDR3 spans 16 amino acids. No infections or other immune events were documented during collection. This receptor was obtained from a person between 18 and 69 years old in good health. The chain joins TRBV11-2 to TRBJ2-7, with 16 positions matching TRBD2. Sequencing was carried out using blood. In nucleotides, the CDR3 is TGTGCCAGCAGCCCGGGGACTAGCGGGAGGGAGCACGAGCAGTACTTC. This translates into CASSPGTSGREHEQYF. The full variable domain, rest sourced from reference TRBV11-2 and TRBJ2-7, is EAGVAQSPRYKIIEKRQSVAFWCNPISGHATLYWYQQILGQGPKLLIQFQNNGVVDDSQLPKDRFSAERLKGVDSTLKIQPAKLEDSAVYLCASSPGTSGREHEQYFGPGTRLTVT.